Listed below are T cell receptor beta chains from one sample, sequenced in a study of CD8+CD57+ T cells in acquired aplastic anemia. TCRdb reprocessed the reads via MiXCR and lists one record per CDR3 protein. The profile shows about 160,000 distinct CDR3 sequences, 70% to 80% of them singletons. Sample: sorted CD4+, CD8+, or CD8+CD57+ T cells (not recorded which) from PBMCs. These receptors originate from a human donor with aplastic anemia. Both conserved end residues are part of each CDR3. The order of the fields is V gene, J gene, D gene, clone size, CDR3 DNA, CDR3 protein. D genes are given only for firm matches. Clone size is shown for a subset of rows, as once, few, many or a class of expanded clone.

TRBV20-1	TRBJ2-3	NA	NA	TGCAGTGCTTCTCGGAGAGGGAGAGGGACAGATACGCAGTATTTT	CSASRRGRGTDTQYF
TRBV5-1	TRBJ2-3	NA	NA	TGCGCCAGCAGCTTGGTTGGCTTCATTAGCACAGATACGCAGTATTTT	CASSLVGFISTDTQYF
TRBV29-1	TRBJ2-5	NA	NA	TGCAGCGTTGGGACTCCCCAAGAGACCCAGTACTTC	CSVGTPQETQYF
TRBV20-1	TRBJ2-3	NA	NA	TGCAGTCTCCGGCTCCCCGGGGTGGATACGCAGTATTTT	CSLRLPGVDTQYF
TRBV9	TRBJ1-5	TRBD1	NA	TGTGCCAGCAGCGTAGGGACAGGAAGGAGTGATCAGCCCCAGCATTTT	CASSVGTGRSDQPQHF
TRBV25-1	TRBJ1-1	NA	NA	TGTGCCAGCAGCTTAGGGCCTTTTTTACAGTCGCGGACTGAAGCTTTCTTT	CASSLGPFLQSRTEAFF
TRBV10-1	TRBJ1-6	NA	NA	TGCGCCAGCAGTGACGCGTATTCACCCCTCCACTTT	CASSDAYSPLHF
TRBV19	TRBJ2-5	NA	NA	TGTGCCAGTAGTATCAGAATCCGGAGGGAATTAGGGACGGAGACCCAGTACTTC	CASSIRIRRELGTETQYF
TRBV6-1	TRBJ1-5	NA	once	TGTGCCAGCAGTGAAGAGGCAGGTCAGCCCCAGCATTTT	CASSEEAGQPQHF
TRBV20-1	TRBJ2-5	NA	NA	TGCAGTGCTAGAGATGAAATCGAGACCCAGTACTTC	CSARDEIETQYF
TRBV7-9	TRBJ1-5	TRBD1	NA	TGTGCCAGCAGCTTAGGGGGCGGACAGGGGAGAAGCAATCAGCCCCAGCATTTT	CASSLGGGQGRSNQPQHF
TRBV29-1	TRBJ1-1	NA	NA	TGCAGCGTTGATACAGGGACGGGCACTGAAGCTTTCTTT	CSVDTGTGTEAFF
TRBV7-9	TRBJ2-5	NA	NA	TGTGCCAGCAGCTTAGCAGCAGGGATCCAAGAGACCCAGTACTTC	CASSLAAGIQETQYF
TRBV7-2	TRBJ2-5	NA	NA	TGTGCCAGCAGCTCTAGGACACCTCTGGAGACCCAGTACTTC	CASSSRTPLETQYF
TRBV5-1	TRBJ2-5	NA	NA	TGTGCCAGCAGCTTAAGAGCTAGCAGCCAAGAGACCCAGTACTTC	CASSLRASSQETQYF
TRBV9	TRBJ1-2	NA	NA	TGTGCCAGCAGGAAAGGACAGAACAGTAACTATGGCTACACCTTC	CASRKGQNSNYGYTF
TRBV24-1	TRBJ2-7	NA	NA	TGTGCCACCAGTGACGACAGATCCTACGAGCAGTACTTC	CATSDDRSYEQYF
TRBV2	TRBJ2-6	TRBD2	once	TGTGCCAGCAACGGGAGGGGAACTGGGGCCAACGTCCTGACTTTC	CASNGRGTGANVLTF
TRBV12-3/TRBV12-4	TRBJ2-3	NA	NA	TGTGCCTCAGCCAGGGAGGCAGGCACAGATACGCAGTATTTT	CASAREAGTDTQYF
TRBV5-5	TRBJ2-3	NA	NA	TGTGCCAGCAGCTTCTGGGCAGGGGGCACAGATACGCAGTATTTT	CASSFWAGGTDTQYF
TRBV9	TRBJ2-1	NA	NA	TGTGCCAGCAGCGTAGACGATGGCTCCTACAATGAGCAGTTCTTC	CASSVDDGSYNEQFF
TRBV11-1	TRBJ2-7	TRBD2	NA	TGTGCCAGCAGTTTTTTCAGCGGGAGGCCAACCTACGAGCAGTACTTC	CASSFFSGRPTYEQYF
TRBV7-8	TRBJ1-1	TRBD1	NA	TGTGCCAGCAGCGCTACATTGGGACAGGGTGGAACTGAAGCTTTCTTT	CASSATLGQGGTEAFF
TRBV10-3	TRBJ1-2	TRBD1	NA	TGTGCCATCAGTGGGACACAGGGGAGCGATGGCTACACCTTC	CAISGTQGSDGYTF
TRBV5-6	TRBJ2-3	TRBD2	NA	TGTGCCAGCAGCCAAGATGTTAGCGGGGTTGTAGATACGCAGTATTTT	CASSQDVSGVVDTQYF
TRBV20-1	TRBJ2-1	NA	few	TGCAGTGCTAGAGAGGGACAAATCAGAAATGAGCAGTTCTTC	CSAREGQIRNEQFF
TRBV5-4	TRBJ2-7	TRBD1	NA	TGTGCCAGCAGCCCAAAGGGGGCGCGAGGCGAGCAGTACTTC	CASSPKGARGEQYF
TRBV7-9	TRBJ2-5	TRBD2	NA	TGTGCCAGCGGCCCGACTAGCTCGCGCCCGGAGACCCAGTACTTC	CASGPTSSRPETQYF
TRBV7-9	TRBJ1-2	NA	NA	TGTGCCAGCAGGGATATGGTTACGTACCTTCCCTACACCTTC	CASRDMVTYLPYTF
TRBV5-1	TRBJ2-7	NA	NA	TGCGCCAGCAGCTTCGGGCAGCTTTCCTACGAGCAGTACTTC	CASSFGQLSYEQYF
TRBV7-9	TRBJ2-3	NA	NA	TGTGCCAGCAGCTTGTCGGGCAGCACAGATACGCAGTATTTT	CASSLSGSTDTQYF
TRBV9	TRBJ2-5	NA	NA	TGTGCCAGCAGCGTAGGCCCGCAGGGAGGTGAGACCCAGTACTTC	CASSVGPQGGETQYF
TRBV20-1	TRBJ2-7	TRBD2	NA	TGCAGTGCCTGGGGACTAGCGATGCACGAGCAGTACTTC	CSAWGLAMHEQYF
TRBV20-1	TRBJ2-2	NA	NA	TGCAGTGCTAGAGAGATAACTCTGGGGGATTCCGGGGAGCTGTTTTTT	CSAREITLGDSGELFF
TRBV24-1	TRBJ2-5	NA	NA	TGTGCCACCAGTGAGGGGTGGCAAGAGACCCAGTACTTC	CATSEGWQETQYF
TRBV10-3	TRBJ2-1	NA	NA	TGTGCCATCAGCCGGGACACATACAATGAGCAGTTCTTC	CAISRDTYNEQFF
TRBV2	TRBJ2-3	NA	NA	TGTGCCAGCAGTGAAAAGACTAACGGGAGTGATACGCAGTATTTT	CASSEKTNGSDTQYF
TRBV6-4	TRBJ1-6	TRBD1	many	TGTGCCAGCGGACAGGGGGATAATTCACCCCTCCACTTT	CASGQGDNSPLHF